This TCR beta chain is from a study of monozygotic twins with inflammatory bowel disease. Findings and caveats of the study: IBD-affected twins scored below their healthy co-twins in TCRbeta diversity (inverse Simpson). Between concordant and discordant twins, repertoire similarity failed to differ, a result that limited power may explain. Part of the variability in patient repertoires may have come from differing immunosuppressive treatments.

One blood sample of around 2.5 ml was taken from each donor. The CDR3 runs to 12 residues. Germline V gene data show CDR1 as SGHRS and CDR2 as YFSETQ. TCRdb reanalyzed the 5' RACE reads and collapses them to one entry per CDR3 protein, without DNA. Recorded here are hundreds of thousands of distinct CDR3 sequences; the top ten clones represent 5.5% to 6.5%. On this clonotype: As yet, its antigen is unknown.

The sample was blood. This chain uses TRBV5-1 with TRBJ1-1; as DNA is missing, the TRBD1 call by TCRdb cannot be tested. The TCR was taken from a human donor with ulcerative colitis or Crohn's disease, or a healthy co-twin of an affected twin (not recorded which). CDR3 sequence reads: CASSLAGTIAFF. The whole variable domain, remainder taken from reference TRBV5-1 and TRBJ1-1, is KAGVTQTPRYLIKTRGQQVTLSCSPISGHRSVSWYQQTPGQGLQFLFEYFSETQRNKGNFPGRFSGRQFSNSRSEMNVSTLELGDSALYLCASSLAGTIAFFGQGTRLTVV.